This is a list of T cell receptor beta chains from one sample in a study of CXCR3-negative and CXCR3-positive naive CD8 T cells. After re-calling the 5' RACE reads, TCRdb lists one entry per CDR3 protein, DNA absent. The listing contains about 120,000 distinct CDR3 sequences. Sequenced material: naive CXCR3- CD8+ T cells from blood. The receptors come from a human donor in good health. Some clones in this sample may be carry-over from other donors' samples. Both conserved end residues are part of each CDR3.

>TRBJ2-5|TRBV15
CATSLGILGQETQYF
>TRBJ2-5|TRBV15
CATSRERLAVTYQETQYF
>TRBJ1-1|TRBV9
CASSPQGLGSTEAFF
>TRBJ2-1|TRBV29-1
CSVTIRLADNNEQFF
>TRBJ2-1|TRBV14
CASSQDLGGEAPNEQLF
>TRBJ1-2|TRBV6-5
CASSLGAFWGYTF
>TRBJ2-7|TRBV7-2
CASRGWGSGSYEQYF
>TRBJ2-1|TRBV9
CASSGGGAAEQFF
>TRBJ2-7|TRBV5-5
CASSIAGGLQLSYEQYF
>TRBJ1-6|TRBV11-3
CASPPVRTEVSPLHF
>TRBJ2-7|TRBV4-3
CASSPGLRGDAYEQYF
>TRBJ2-1|TRBV10-1
CASSDEFSYNEQFF
>TRBJ2-5|TRBV29-1
CSVDPRGTVQETQYF
>TRBJ2-1|TRBV5-1
CASSATGTSGSHEQFF
>TRBJ2-1|TRBV2
CASRLAPGLAGGPVNEQFF
>TRBJ2-7|TRBV3-1
CASSQGSRDYEQYF
>TRBJ2-7|TRBV11-2
CASSLEDEQYF
>TRBJ2-7|TRBV20-1
CSASHRSSYEQYF
>TRBJ2-7|TRBV5-1
CASSLSGPIPAYEQYF
>TRBJ1-1|TRBV10-3
CANRDNWDTEAFF
>TRBJ2-3|TRBV12-3/TRBV12-4
CASTSRTGASTDTQYF
>TRBJ2-7|TRBV5-1
CASSMGREQYF
>TRBJ2-1|TRBV19
CASSMSPSGPEQFF
>TRBJ1-5|TRBV7-2
CASSLETYQPQHF
>TRBJ2-1|TRBV20-1
CSARGEEGVNEQFF
>TRBJ2-5|TRBV7-8
CASSSPRELGAQETQYF
>TRBJ1-2|TRBV29-1
CSVRTDAGGYTF
>TRBJ2-1|TRBV20-1
CSARDIAGEDNEQFF
>TRBJ2-5|TRBV28
CASSLGTGGVETQYF
>TRBJ2-1|TRBV24-1
CATSDLGTSGSSDEQFF
>TRBJ2-7|TRBV20-1
CSARGGMAYEQYF
>TRBJ2-7|TRBV27
CASSWTGGPFYEQYF
>TRBJ2-5|TRBV4-2
CASSQMSSGRAEETQYF
>TRBJ2-7|TRBV6-6
CASNRQDTGLYEQYF
>TRBJ1-1|TRBV28
CASSSGVTEAFF
>TRBJ2-1|TRBV29-1
CSGSGVYNEQFF
>TRBJ2-3|TRBV28
CASSFHEGGLGTDTQYF
>TRBJ2-7|TRBV12-3/TRBV12-4
CASSFGTDYEQYF
>TRBJ2-2|TRBV7-9
CASSPDDGELFF
>TRBJ2-7|TRBV7-8
CASSLDPGQGFREQYF
>TRBJ1-1|TRBV27
CASSLVGEVSEAFF
>TRBJ2-7|TRBV4-1
CASSQHSGAEEEQYF
>TRBJ2-7|TRBV29-1
CSVTGTSPYEQYF
>TRBJ2-2|TRBV5-1
CASTGSNTGELFF